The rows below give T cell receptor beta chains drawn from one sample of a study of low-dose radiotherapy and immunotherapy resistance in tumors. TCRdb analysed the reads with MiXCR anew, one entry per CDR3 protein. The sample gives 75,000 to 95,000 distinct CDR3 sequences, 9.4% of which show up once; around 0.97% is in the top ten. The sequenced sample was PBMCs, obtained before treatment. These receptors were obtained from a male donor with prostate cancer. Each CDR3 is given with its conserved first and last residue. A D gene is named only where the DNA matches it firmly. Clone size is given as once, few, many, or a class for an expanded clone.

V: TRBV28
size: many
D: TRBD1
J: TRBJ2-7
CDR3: CASSSPTGKEEQYF

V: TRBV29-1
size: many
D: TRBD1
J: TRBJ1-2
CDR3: CSVEETGGSYTF

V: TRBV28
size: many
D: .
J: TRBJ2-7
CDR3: CASGRGTASDF

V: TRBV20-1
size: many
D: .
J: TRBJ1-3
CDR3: CSATGDGNTIYF

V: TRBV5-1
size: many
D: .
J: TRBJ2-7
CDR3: CASSLGEARGEQYF

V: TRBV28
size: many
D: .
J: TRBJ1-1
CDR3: CASSLSGVALEAFF

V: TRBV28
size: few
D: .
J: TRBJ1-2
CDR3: CASKAATNYGYTF

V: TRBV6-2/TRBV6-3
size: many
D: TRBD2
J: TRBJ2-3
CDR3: CASSYLAVAGSPTDTQYF

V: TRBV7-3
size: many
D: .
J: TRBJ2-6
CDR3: CASSLIPGRSGANVLTF

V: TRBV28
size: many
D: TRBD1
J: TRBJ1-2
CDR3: CASSFRDRGWGGYTF

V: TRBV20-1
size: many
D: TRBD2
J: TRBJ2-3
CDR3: CSARVPRLAGAKDTQYF

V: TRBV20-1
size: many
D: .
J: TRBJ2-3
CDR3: CSALKPRTDTQYF

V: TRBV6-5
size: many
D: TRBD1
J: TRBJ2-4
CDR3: CASSDLTGLNIQYF

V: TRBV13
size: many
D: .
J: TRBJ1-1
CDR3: CASRLLDSLSTEAFF

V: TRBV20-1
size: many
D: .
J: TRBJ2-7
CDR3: CSASLAGPSYEQYF

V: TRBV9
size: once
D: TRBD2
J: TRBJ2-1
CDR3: CASSVVGGGAYNEQFF

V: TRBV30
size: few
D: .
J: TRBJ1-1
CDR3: CAWAFQENTEAFF

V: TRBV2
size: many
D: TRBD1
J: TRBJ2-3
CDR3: CASSGPGTGASTDTQYF